This T cell receptor (beta chain) was observed in a study of T cell changes during pregnancy in multiple sclerosis. V lost 4 bases and J lost 2; bases outside the gene matches: 4. The CDR3 loop spans 14 amino acids. Per germline, CDR1 SEHNR and CDR2 FQNEAQ (reference sequence). In its sample, this clone was seen once. Measured with immunoSEQ multiplex PCR; TCRdb has only the in-frame clones, and not every one. The sample holds roughly 40,000 clones, about 94% seen once. This sequence joins TRBV7-9 and TRBJ2-7; 8 nucleotides agree with TRBD2. This TCR derives from a female donor with multiple sclerosis, enrolled in a pregnancy study. The specimen was peripheral blood, collected in the third trimester of pregnancy. CDR3 loop: CASSSPGLAYEQYF. The CDR3 DNA sequence: TGTGCCAGCAGCTCCCCGGGACTAGCCTACGAGCAGTACTTC.